The 2 T cell receptor beta chains presented below share a single source sample, sequenced in a study of T cells in Graves' hyperthyroidism and ophthalmopathy. Amplified regions were TCR beta CDR3 sequences from RNA transcripts. HTBI primers drove first-round RT-PCR of the TCR CDR3. TCRdb re-derived calls from the multiplex PCR reads in MiXCR, one entry per CDR3 protein. The repertoire holds just over 550,000 distinct CDR3 sequences, with approximately 44% as singletons. Sequencing input: peripheral blood or thyroid tissue (not recorded which). The receptors were gathered from a woman in her late teens or twenties with Graves' hyperthyroidism.

In its sample, this clonotype was seen a few times. The gene calls are TRBV20-1 and TRBJ2-5; 8 nucleotides align to TRBD1. Losses at the gene ends were 3 bases for V and 1 base for J; bases not matched to a gene: 10. Germline CDR1 and CDR2: DFQATT and SNEGSKA (reference sequence). The CDR3 is 16 amino acids. The CDR3 DNA reads TGCAGTGCTAGTTTGCCCGGGACAGGAGTCCAAGAGACCCAGTACTTC. Residues: CSASLPGTGVQETQYF.

This clonotype was detected ten times or more. The V gene is TRBV2, the J gene TRBJ1-1; D is perhaps TRBD1 (6 bases). Deletions cut 4 bases from V and 7 bases from J, with 7 bases between. This CDR3 is 11 amino acids long. Germline V lookup: CDR1 SNHLY, CDR2 FYNNEI. CDR3 DNA sequence: TGTGCCAGCAGTGGACAGGTTGAAGCTTTCTTT. Translating gives CASSGQVEAFF.